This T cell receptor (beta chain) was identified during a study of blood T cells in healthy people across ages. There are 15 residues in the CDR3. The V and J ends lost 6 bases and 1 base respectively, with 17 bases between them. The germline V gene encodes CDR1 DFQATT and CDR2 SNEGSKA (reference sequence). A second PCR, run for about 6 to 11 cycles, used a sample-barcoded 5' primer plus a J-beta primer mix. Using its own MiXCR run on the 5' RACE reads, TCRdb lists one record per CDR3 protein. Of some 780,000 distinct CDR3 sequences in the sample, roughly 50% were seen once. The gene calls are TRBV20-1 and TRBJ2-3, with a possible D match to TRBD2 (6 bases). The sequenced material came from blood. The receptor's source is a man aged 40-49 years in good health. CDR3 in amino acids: CSASPPTGGTDTQYF. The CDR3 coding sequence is TGCAGTGCCTCACCCCCAACGGGGGGCACAGATACGCAGTATTTT.